This entry lists 25 T cell receptor beta chains sequenced from one sample in a study of human thymus T cells. From resections taken during corrective heart surgery, the thymus tissue was obtained. Method: immunoSEQ multiplex PCR; TCRdb's copy keeps in-frame clones and lacks some. Here the sample spans about 120,000 clones, about 94% being singletons. The sequenced sample was thymus tissue. The origin of the receptors is a boy in the first two years of life with a congenital heart defect but otherwise immunologically healthy.

V and J are TRBV5-1 and TRBJ1-2; D not certain. Looked up from germline, CDR1 is SGHRS and CDR2 is YFSETQ. V lost 5 bases, J lost 2 bases, and 13 bases lay in between. This CDR3 is built from 14 residues. The CDR3: CASRTGRANYGYTF. CDR3 in DNA: TGCGCCAGCAGGACTGGACGAGCCAACTATGGCTACACCTTC.

The V call is TRBV4-3, the J call TRBJ1-6; no definite D call. Germline V gene sequence: CDR1 LGHNA, CDR2 YSLEER. V lost 2 bases to trimming and J lost 7 bases, with 6 bases between them. The CDR3 consists of 13 residues. The CDR3 coding sequence is TGCGCCAGCAGCCAAAAAGGGAATTCACCCCTCCACTTT. Translated, it gives CASSQKGNSPLHF.

The chain couples TRBV6-5 to TRBJ1-1; no clear D. Trimming took off 2 bases at V and 1 base at J, with 8 bases between the two ends. Germline V gene data show CDR1 as MNHEY and CDR2 as SVGAGI. This CDR3 spans 14 amino acids. The CDR3 sequence: CASSYGPRNTEAFF. The CDR3 region has the DNA TGTGCCAGCAGTTACGGGCCGCGGAACACTGAAGCTTTCTTT.

The chain couples TRBV30 to TRBJ2-1; 9 positions match TRBD1. The CDR3 covers 15 residues. V lost 1 base, J lost 6 bases, and 7 bases stayed unmatched. Germline lookup yields CDR1 GTSNPN and CDR2 SVGIG (reference sequence). CDR3 protein: CAWSGRDRDPNEQFF. The DNA for the CDR3 is TGTGCCTGGAGTGGCCGGGACAGGGACCCCAATGAGCAGTTCTTC.

The V call is TRBV5-6, the J call TRBJ1-6; D might be TRBD1 (5 bases). The CDR3 is 15 residues long. The germline gives CDR1 SGHDT, CDR2 YYEEEE. The V end lost 0 bases, the J end lost 8 bases, and 12 bases lay between the germline ends. Here the CDR3 DNA reads TGTGCCAGCAGCTTGGGCCGGGGGAGGGATTCACCCCTCCACTTT. Protein: CASSLGRGRDSPLHF.

The rearrangement uses TRBV27 and TRBJ1-2; 8 bases line up with TRBD1. V shed 6 bases and J 3 bases; nucleotides not matched to a gene: 3. Germline assignment: CDR1 MNHEY and CDR2 SMNVEV (reference sequence). The CDR3 is made up of 13 amino acids. CDR3 sequence: CASRMTGDYGYTF. CDR3 nucleotide sequence: TGTGCCAGCAGGATGACAGGGGACTATGGCTACACCTTC.

This rearrangement joins TRBV30 to TRBJ2-5, with 11 bases that match TRBD2. The CDR3 runs 19 residues. Germline V gene lookup returns CDR1 GTSNPN and CDR2 SVGIG (reference sequence). J lost 1 base, V lost 2 bases, and 15 bases had no gene match. The chain's CDR3 is CAWSSPTSGGRAGQETQYF. CDR3 sequence (DNA): TGTGCCTGGAGTAGCCCAACTAGCGGGGGTCGAGCGGGCCAAGAGACCCAGTACTTC.

The gene calls are TRBV19 and TRBJ1-3; a weak D match, TRBD1 (5 bases). Trimming took 5 bases from V and 0 from J, leaving 11 bases between them. CDR3 length: 15 amino acids. Germline loops: CDR1 LNHDA, CDR2 SQIVND (reference sequence). For the CDR3, the DNA is TGTGCCAGTAGTGGGGCAACGCGCTCTGGAAACACCATATATTTT. It yields the protein CASSGATRSGNTIYF.

V usage is TRBV4-1 and J usage is TRBJ2-3; TRBD2 agrees at 10 bases. Germline V CDR1 and CDR2: MGHRA, YSYEKL. Trimming removed 4 bases from V and 0 bases from J; junction bases left unmatched: 7. The CDR3 loop spans 17 amino acids. The CDR3 bases are TGCGCCAGCAGCCGGAATAAGCGGGGGGGCAGCACAGATACGCAGTATTTT. It translates to CASSRNKRGGSTDTQYF.

The rearrangement links TRBV7-3 to TRBJ2-2, with 10 bases that match TRBD1. V lost 5 bases to trimming and J lost 4 bases; unmatched junction nucleotides: 7. In germline, CDR1 is SGHTA, CDR2 FQGTGA. The length of the CDR3 is 16 residues. The chain's CDR3 is CASSPGQGGTTGELFF. DNA for the CDR3: TGTGCCAGCAGCCCCGGACAGGGGGGAACCACCGGGGAGCTGTTTTTT.

This clone appeared a few times. The chain is built from TRBV7-9 and TRBJ1-6; D is unresolved. Germline V gene sequence: CDR1 SEHNR, CDR2 FQNEAQ (reference sequence). V dropped 5 bases and J dropped 5 bases, with 16 bases sitting between them. This CDR3 has 16 amino acids. DNA of the CDR3: TGTGCCAGCAGCCCCCGAGATCAACAGAATAATTCACCCCTCCACTTT. The encoded protein is CASSPRDQQNNSPLHF.

The chain is built from TRBV4-2 and TRBJ2-2; D is possibly TRBD2 (5 bases). The germline V gene has CDR1 LGHNA and CDR2 YNFKEQ. This CDR3 has 16 amino acids. Trimming cost V 1 base and J 1 base, with 10 bases left between them. The CDR3 loop reads CASSQVRAENTGELFF. CDR3 sequence (DNA): TGTGCCAGCAGCCAAGTGCGGGCCGAGAACACCGGGGAGCTGTTTTTT.

The chain joins TRBV4-3 to TRBJ1-6; 8 bases are shared with TRBD1. V gave up 3 bases and J gave up 10 bases; unmatched junction bases: 5. In germline, CDR1 is LGHNA, CDR2 YSLEER. The CDR3 is made up of 14 amino acids. CDR3 residues: CASSQRTGFSPLHF. The CDR3 DNA reads TGCGCCAGCAGCCAGAGGACAGGGTTCTCACCCCTCCACTTT.

The J gene is TRBJ2-5, the V gene TRBV5-1; 7 positions agree with TRBD1. The germline V gene has CDR1 SGHRS and CDR2 YFSETQ. Losses at the gene ends were 2 bases for V and 5 bases for J; bases not matched to a gene: 6. The CDR3 consists of 14 residues. The CDR3 loop reads CASSFRGYVETQYF. The CDR3 region has the DNA TGCGCCAGCAGCTTCAGGGGGTATGTGGAGACCCAGTACTTC.

CDR3 nucleotides: TGTGCCAGCAGCCCACTAGCAAGGAATGAGCAGTTCTTC. It encodes CASSPLARNEQFF. V usage is TRBV14 and J usage is TRBJ2-1; D perhaps matches TRBD2 (6 bases). The ends were cut back, 4 bases at V and 7 bases at J, with 11 bases in the middle. The CDR3 length is 13 residues. From germline, CDR1 is SGHDN and CDR2 FVKESK.

The chain combines TRBV15 with TRBJ2-1; D unresolved. Deletions cut 3 bases from V and 7 bases from J, with 4 bases between. This CDR3 region has 11 residues. CDR1 and CDR2 from the germline V gene are LNHNV and YYDKDF (reference sequence). CDR3 DNA sequence: TGTGCCACCAGCAGGAAGAATGAGCAGTTCTTC. This codes for CATSRKNEQFF. Full variable domain (rest looked up from reference TRBV15 and TRBJ2-1): DAMVIQNPRYQVTQFGKPVTLSCSQTLNHNVMYWYQQKSSQAPKLLFHYYDKDFNNEADTPDNFQSRRPNTSFCFLDIRSPGLGDTAMYLCATSRKNEQFFGPGTRLTVL.

The rearrangement uses TRBV5-6 and TRBJ2-2; the D gene is possibly TRBD1 (5 bases). V lost 2 bases and J lost 6, with 8 bases in between. CDR3 length equals 13 residues. CDR1 is SGHDT, CDR2 YYEEEE, per germline. CDR3 DNA: TGTGCCAGCAGCTTCAGGGTTCCCGGGGAGCTGTTTTTT. Protein product: CASSFRVPGELFF.

This clone has only a few counts. The rearrangement uses TRBV29-1 and TRBJ1-6, with TRBD1 matching over 9 bases. The germline V gene encodes CDR1 SQVTM and CDR2 ANQGSEA. With V trimmed by 6 bases and J by 10 bases, 7 bases remained unmatched. There are 13 residues in the CDR3. CDR3 protein: CSVRDRDESPLHF. The CDR3 nucleotides read TGCAGCGTCCGGGACAGGGACGAATCACCCCTCCACTTT.

This chain connects TRBV4-2 to TRBJ1-1; no clear D gene. Germline CDR1 reads LGHNA; CDR2 reads YNFKEQ. The CDR3 extends over 14 amino acids. Trimming removed 6 bases from V and 0 bases from J, with 11 bases in between. The CDR3 region has the DNA TGTGCCAGCAGACCCGGCTTGATGAACACTGAAGCTTTCTTT. This sequence encodes CASRPGLMNTEAFF.

The chain recombines TRBV19 with TRBJ2-7; D unclear. The germline V gene has CDR1 LNHDA and CDR2 SQIVND (reference sequence). The length of the CDR3 is 15 residues. Trimming removed 5 bases at V and 0 bases at J, with 14 bases between. CDR3 amino acids: CASSADGFSSYEQYF. The CDR3 bases are TGTGCCAGTAGTGCCGACGGTTTCAGCTCCTACGAGCAGTACTTC.

This clone was picked up a small number of times. The rearrangement links TRBV30 to TRBJ1-6; tentatively, D is TRBD1 (5 bases). Germline V gene data show CDR1 as GTSNPN and CDR2 as SVGIG (reference sequence). CDR3 length: 15 amino acids. V gave up 0 bases and J gave up 7 bases, with 13 bases separating them. The CDR3 region has the DNA TGTGCCTGGAGTGTAGAGGCAGGGAGGAATTCACCCCTCCACTTT. Encoded protein: CAWSVEAGRNSPLHF.

The genes are TRBV6-1 and TRBJ2-1; D call uncertain. V gave up 4 bases and J gave up 0 bases, with 13 bases separating them. The CDR3 has 16 residues. Germline values: CDR1 MNHNS, CDR2 SASEGT. CDR3 in DNA: TGTGCCAGCAGTGGCACTATGGACCCCTCCTACAATGAGCAGTTCTTC. It specifies CASSGTMDPSYNEQFF.

The chain links TRBV10-3 to TRBJ2-3; 12 bases are a match to TRBD2. From germline, CDR1 is ENHRY and CDR2 SYGVKD. The trim removed 5 bases at V and 3 bases at J, leaving 6 bases unmatched. This CDR3 spans 16 amino acids. Here the CDR3 reads CAISSSLAGGTDTQYF. CDR3 DNA sequence: TGTGCCATCAGTTCGTCTCTAGCGGGGGGGACAGATACGCAGTATTTT.

The chain carries TRBV5-1 and TRBJ2-4; 10 nucleotides line up with TRBD1. V was clipped by 4 bases and J by 2 bases; unmatched bases: 6. This CDR3 comprises 16 residues. CDR1 is SGHRS and CDR2 is YFSETQ in the germline V gene. For the CDR3, the DNA is TGCGCCAGCAGCGCGTTGACAGGGGGCTCCAAAAACATTCAGTACTTC. As protein: CASSALTGGSKNIQYF. Together with reference TRBV5-1 and TRBJ2-4, the CDR3 gives the full variable domain: KAGVTQTPRYLIKTRGQQVTLSCSPISGHRSVSWYQQTPGQGLQFLFEYFSETQRNKGNFPGRFSGRQFSNSRSEMNVSTLELGDSALYLCASSALTGGSKNIQYFGAGTRLSVL.

J is TRBJ1-6 and V is TRBV11-2, with D possibly TRBD1 on 6 matching bases. The CDR3 has 15 amino acids. Per the germline V gene, CDR1 is SGHAT and CDR2 is FQNNGV. V lost 5 bases to trimming and J lost 6 bases, with 14 bases between them. This chain's CDR3 is CASSPRGRGNSPLHF. The CDR3 DNA sequence: TGTGCCAGCAGCCCCAGGGGTCGGGGTAATTCACCCCTCCACTTT.